One and the same sample provided the 2 T cell receptor beta chains below, sequenced in a study of Graves' ophthalmopathy and Graves' hyperthyroidism (dated by TCRdb to 2016 to 2018). The sequencing machine was an Illumina HiSeq 2000. For repertoire sequencing, TCR beta CDR3 regions were amplified from RNA transcripts. HTBI primers and the Qiagen OneStep RT-PCR kit were used in a first-round RT-PCR, which was followed by a second-round multiplex PCR, size selection and purification. The raw public reads went through TCRdb reprocessing: fastp at Q25, MiXCR clone calling, in-frame beta chains kept. CDR3 protein sequences are deduplicated, and each keeps its most common genes and DNA. This sample lists around 1.1 million distinct CDR3 sequences; about 35% were detected once. Together, the top ten hold approximately 12% of the sample. The specimen sequenced was peripheral blood or thyroid tissue (not recorded which). The receptors come from an adult man with Graves' hyperthyroidism.

This chain links TRBV18 with TRBJ1-4; TRBD1 might be the D (5 bases). The germline V gene encodes CDR1 KGHSH and CDR2 LQKENI. V was shortened by 3 bases and J by 7 bases, with 12 bases between the two germline ends. The CDR3 sequence is 14 residues long. For the CDR3, the DNA is TGTGCCAGCTCACCCCCGGACAATATTGAAAAACTGTTTTTT. Protein product: CASSPPDNIEKLFF. Full variable domain (remainder filled in from reference TRBV18 and TRBJ1-4): NAGVMQNPRHLVRRRGQEARLRCSPMKGHSHVYWYRQLPEEGLKFMVYLQKENIIDESGMPKERFSAEFPKEGPSILRIQQVVRGDSAAYFCASSPPDNIEKLFFGSGTQLSVL.

J is TRBJ2-7 and V is TRBV30, with D possibly matching TRBD1 (6 bases). This CDR3 has 13 amino acids. The germline V gene has CDR1 GTSNPN and CDR2 SVGIG (reference sequence). V shed 4 bases and J shed 2 bases, with 12 bases lying between them. CDR3 residues: CAWTRTETYEQYF. CDR3 DNA: TGTGCCTGGACCAGGACAGAGACCTACGAGCAGTACTTC.